This record concerns one T cell receptor (beta chain) sequence. No antigen is known for it. This sample was included in a study of beta chain features in type 1 diabetes. Study background: Over all samples combined, over 85,000,000 sorted cells were examined. Overall study findings and caveats: All four CD4+ subsets from Type 1 diabetes patients carried moderately but significantly shorter TCRB CDR3s.

Germline CDR1 DFQATT, CDR2 SNEGSKA (reference sequence). Trimming shortened V by 6 bases and J by 7 bases, and 12 bases separated the two germline ends. This CDR3 has 11 residues. CD45RO/CCR7/CD25/CD127/CD95/CD27 sorting isolated CD4+ naive, central memory, regulatory and stem cell-like memory cells. Populations isolated by sorting all had purity greater than 98%. Since all of the isolated RNA was reverse transcribed, expressed TCRB transcripts were what got sequenced. Approximately 4 million reads on average were seen across naive, central memory and regulatory T cell samples. Produced via immunoSEQ multiplex PCR; TCRdb's table is partial and in-frame only. This repertoire shows more than 300,000 clones, roughly 13% found once; its top ten account for approximately 0.01%.

The specimen was naive CD4+ T cells from blood. The chain uses TRBV20-1 and TRBJ1-2; tentative D call: TRBD1 (6 bases). The sequence was obtained from a woman aged 18-29 years with type 1 diabetes. In DNA form, the CDR3 reads TGCAGTGCCACCCGGACAGTTGGCTACACCTTC. This sequence encodes CSATRTVGYTF.